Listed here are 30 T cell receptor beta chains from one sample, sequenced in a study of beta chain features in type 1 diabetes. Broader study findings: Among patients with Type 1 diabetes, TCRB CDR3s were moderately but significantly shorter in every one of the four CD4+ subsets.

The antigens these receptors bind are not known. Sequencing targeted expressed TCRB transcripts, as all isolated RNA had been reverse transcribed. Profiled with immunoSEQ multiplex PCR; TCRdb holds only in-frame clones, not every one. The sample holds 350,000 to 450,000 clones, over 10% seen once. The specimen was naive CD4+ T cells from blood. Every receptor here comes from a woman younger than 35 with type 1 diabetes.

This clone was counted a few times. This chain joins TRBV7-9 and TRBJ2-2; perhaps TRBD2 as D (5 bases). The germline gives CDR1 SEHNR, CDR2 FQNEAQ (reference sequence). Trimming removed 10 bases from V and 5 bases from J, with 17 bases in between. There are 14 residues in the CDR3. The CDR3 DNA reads TGTGCCATGTCGAGAGGGAGTGAGACCGGGGAGCTGTTTTTT. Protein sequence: CAMSRGSETGELFF. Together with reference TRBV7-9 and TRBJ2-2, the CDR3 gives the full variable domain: DTGVSQNPRHKITKRGQNVTFRCDPISEHNRLYWYRQTLGQGPEFLTYFQNEAQLEKSRLLSDRFSAERPKGSFSTLEIQRTEQGDSAMYLCAMSRGSETGELFFGEGSRLTVL.

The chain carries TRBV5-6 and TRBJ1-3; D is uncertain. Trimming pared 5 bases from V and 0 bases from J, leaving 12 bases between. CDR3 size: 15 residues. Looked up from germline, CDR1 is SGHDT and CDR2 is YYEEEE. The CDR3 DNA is TGTGCCAGCAGTCTCCGGGGTCTCTCTGGAAACACCATATATTTT. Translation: CASSLRGLSGNTIYF.

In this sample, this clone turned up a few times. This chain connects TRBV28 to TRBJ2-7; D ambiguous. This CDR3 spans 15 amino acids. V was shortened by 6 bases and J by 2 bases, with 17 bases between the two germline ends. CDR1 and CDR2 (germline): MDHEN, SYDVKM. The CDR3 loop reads CASSQALGRAYEQYF. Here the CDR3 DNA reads TGTGCCAGCAGCCAAGCCCTGGGCAGAGCCTACGAGCAGTACTTC.

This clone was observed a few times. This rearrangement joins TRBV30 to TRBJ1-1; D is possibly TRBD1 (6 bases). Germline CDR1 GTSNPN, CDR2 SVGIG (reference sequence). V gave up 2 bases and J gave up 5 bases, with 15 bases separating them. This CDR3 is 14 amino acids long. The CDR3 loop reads CAWSKQGRRTEAFF. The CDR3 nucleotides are TGTGCCTGGAGTAAACAGGGCCGGAGGACTGAAGCTTTCTTT.

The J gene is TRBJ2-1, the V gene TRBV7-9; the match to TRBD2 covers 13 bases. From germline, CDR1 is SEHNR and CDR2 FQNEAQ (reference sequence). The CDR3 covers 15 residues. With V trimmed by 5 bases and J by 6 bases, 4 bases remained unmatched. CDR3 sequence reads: CASSRLAGGLNEQFF. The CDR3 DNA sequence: TGTGCCAGCAGCCGACTAGCGGGGGGCCTCAATGAGCAGTTCTTC.

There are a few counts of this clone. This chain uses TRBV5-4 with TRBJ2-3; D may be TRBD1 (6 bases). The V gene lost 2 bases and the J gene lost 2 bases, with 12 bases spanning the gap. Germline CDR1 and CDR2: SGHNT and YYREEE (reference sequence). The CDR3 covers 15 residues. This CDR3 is CASSLGQILTDTQYF. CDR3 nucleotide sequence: TGTGCCAGCAGCTTAGGACAGATACTCACAGATACGCAGTATTTT.

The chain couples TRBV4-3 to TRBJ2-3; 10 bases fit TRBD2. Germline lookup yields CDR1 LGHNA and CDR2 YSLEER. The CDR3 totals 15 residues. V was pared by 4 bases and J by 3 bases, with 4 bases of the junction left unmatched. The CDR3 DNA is TGCGCCAGCAGCCCCTCTAGCGGGAGTACAGATACGCAGTATTTT. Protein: CASSPSSGSTDTQYF.

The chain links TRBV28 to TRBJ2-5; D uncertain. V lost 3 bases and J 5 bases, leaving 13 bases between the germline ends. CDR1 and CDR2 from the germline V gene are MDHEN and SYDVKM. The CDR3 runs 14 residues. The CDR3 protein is CASSLAVASETQYF. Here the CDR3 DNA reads TGTGCCAGCAGTTTGGCTGTAGCATCGGAGACCCAGTACTTC.

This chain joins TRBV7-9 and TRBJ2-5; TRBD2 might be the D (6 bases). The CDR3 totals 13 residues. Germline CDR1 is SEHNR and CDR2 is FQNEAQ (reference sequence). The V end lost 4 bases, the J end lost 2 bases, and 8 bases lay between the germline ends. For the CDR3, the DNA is TGTGCCAGCAGCTACGGGGGTCAAGAGACCCAGTACTTC. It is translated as CASSYGGQETQYF.

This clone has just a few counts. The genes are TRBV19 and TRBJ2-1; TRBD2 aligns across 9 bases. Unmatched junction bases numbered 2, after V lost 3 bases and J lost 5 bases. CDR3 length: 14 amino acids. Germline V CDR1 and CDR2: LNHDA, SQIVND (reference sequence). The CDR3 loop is CASSIQRGDNEQFF. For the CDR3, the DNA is TGTGCCAGTAGTATCCAGCGGGGGGACAATGAGCAGTTCTTC.

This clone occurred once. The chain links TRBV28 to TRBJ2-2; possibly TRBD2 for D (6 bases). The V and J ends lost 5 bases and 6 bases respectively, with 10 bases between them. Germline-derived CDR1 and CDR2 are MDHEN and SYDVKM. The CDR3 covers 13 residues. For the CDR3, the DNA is TGTGCCAGCAGTCCCGGGGGTTCCGGGGAGCTGTTTTTT. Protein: CASSPGGSGELFF.

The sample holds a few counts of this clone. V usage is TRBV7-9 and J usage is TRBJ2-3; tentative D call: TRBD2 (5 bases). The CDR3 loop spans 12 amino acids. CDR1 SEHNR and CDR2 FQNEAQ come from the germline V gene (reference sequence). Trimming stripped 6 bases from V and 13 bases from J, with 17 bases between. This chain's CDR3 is CASSSGGGPEYF. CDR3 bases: TGTGCCAGCAGTTCTGGTGGAGGTCCTGAGTATTTT.

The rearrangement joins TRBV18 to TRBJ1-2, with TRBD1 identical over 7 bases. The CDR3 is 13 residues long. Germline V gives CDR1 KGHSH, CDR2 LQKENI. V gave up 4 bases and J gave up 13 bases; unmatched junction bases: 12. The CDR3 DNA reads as TGTGCCAGCTCACGGGGACAGCCGAGGGAAGGCACCTTC. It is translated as CASSRGQPREGTF.

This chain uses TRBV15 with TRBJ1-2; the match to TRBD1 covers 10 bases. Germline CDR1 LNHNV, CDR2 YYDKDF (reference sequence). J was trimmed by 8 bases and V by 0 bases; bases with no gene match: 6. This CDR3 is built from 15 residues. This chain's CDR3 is CATSRDPGTGEGYTF. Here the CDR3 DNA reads TGTGCCACCAGCAGAGATCCCGGGACAGGGGAAGGCTACACCTTC.

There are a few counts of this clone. CDR3 loop: CASDRGKENIQYF. CDR3 bases: TGTGCCTCGGACAGGGGGAAGGAAAACATTCAGTACTTC. The V and J genes are TRBV11-2 and TRBJ2-4; 10 bases map to TRBD1. The CDR3 spans 13 residues. The V gene end was trimmed by 11 bases and the J gene end by 5 bases; junction bases not matched to a gene: 6. Germline loops: CDR1 SGHAT, CDR2 FQNNGV.

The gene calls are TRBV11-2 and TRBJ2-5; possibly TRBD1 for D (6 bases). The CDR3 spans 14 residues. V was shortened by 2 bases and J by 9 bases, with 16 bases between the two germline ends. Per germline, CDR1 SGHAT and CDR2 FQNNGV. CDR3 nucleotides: TGTGCCAGCAGCTTAAGGACAGCTCAACCCCCCCAGTACTTC. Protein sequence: CASSLRTAQPPQYF.

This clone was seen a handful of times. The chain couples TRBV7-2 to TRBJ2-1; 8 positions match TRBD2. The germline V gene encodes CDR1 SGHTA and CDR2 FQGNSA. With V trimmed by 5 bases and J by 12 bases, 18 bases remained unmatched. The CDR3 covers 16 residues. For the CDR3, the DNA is TGTGCCAGCAGCCCCTCCCGAGCGGGGGCCCGTAGAGGGCAGTTCTTC. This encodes CASSPSRAGARRGQFF.

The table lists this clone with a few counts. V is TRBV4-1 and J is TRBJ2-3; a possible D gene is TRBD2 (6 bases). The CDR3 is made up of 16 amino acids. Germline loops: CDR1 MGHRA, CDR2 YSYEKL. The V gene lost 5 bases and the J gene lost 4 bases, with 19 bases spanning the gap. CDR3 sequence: CASSNVPGRRPDTQYF. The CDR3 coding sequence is TGCGCCAGCAGCAACGTCCCGGGGAGGAGGCCAGATACGCAGTATTTT.

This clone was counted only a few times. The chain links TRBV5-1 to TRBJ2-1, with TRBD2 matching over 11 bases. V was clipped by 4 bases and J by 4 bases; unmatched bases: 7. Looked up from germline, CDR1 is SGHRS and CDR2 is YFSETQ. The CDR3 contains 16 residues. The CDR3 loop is CASSPGLAGNYNEQFF. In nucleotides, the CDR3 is TGCGCCAGCAGCCCCGGACTAGCGGGCAATTACAATGAGCAGTTCTTC. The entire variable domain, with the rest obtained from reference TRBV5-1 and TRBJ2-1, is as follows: KAGVTQTPRYLIKTRGQQVTLSCSPISGHRSVSWYQQTPGQGLQFLFEYFSETQRNKGNFPGRFSGRQFSNSRSEMNVSTLELGDSALYLCASSPGLAGNYNEQFFGPGTRLTVL.

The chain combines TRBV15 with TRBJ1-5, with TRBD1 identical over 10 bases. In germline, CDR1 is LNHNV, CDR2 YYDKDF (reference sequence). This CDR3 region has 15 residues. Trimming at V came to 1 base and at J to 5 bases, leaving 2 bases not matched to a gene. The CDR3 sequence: CATSRVGTGDQPQHF. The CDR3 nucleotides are TGTGCCACCAGCAGAGTTGGGACAGGGGATCAGCCCCAGCATTTT.

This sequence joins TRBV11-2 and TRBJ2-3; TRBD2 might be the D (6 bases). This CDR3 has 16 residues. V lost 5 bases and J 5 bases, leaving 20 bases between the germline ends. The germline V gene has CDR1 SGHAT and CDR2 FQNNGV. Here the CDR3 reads CASSGNHGRRGDTQYF. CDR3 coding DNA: TGTGCCAGCAGCGGGAACCATGGACGGCGGGGAGATACGCAGTATTTT.

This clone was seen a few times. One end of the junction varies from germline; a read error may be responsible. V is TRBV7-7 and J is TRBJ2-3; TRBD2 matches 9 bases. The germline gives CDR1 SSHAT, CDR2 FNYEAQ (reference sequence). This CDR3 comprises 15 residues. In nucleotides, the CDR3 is TGTGCTAGCAGCCTTAGCGGGAGCGGCACAGATACGCAGTATTTT. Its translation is CASSLSGSGTDTQYF.

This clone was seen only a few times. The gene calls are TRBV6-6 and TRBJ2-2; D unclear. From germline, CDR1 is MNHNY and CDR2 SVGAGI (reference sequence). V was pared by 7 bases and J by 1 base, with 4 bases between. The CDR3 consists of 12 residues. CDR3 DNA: TGTGCCAGCAACAGGAACACCGGGGAGCTGTTTTTT. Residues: CASNRNTGELFF.

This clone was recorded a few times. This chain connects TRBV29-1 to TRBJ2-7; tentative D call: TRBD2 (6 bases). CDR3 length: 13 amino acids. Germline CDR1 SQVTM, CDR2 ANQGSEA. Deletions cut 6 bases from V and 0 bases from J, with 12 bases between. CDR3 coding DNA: TGCAGCGTCCCCGGGACTGACTCCTACGAGCAGTACTTC. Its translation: CSVPGTDSYEQYF.

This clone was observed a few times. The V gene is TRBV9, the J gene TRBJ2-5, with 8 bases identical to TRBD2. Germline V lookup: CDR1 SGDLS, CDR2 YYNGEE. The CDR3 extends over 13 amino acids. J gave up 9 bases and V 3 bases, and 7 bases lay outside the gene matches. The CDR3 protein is CASSATYSGAQYF. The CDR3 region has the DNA TGTGCCAGCAGCGCAACATATAGCGGGGCCCAGTACTTC.

As DNA, the CDR3 is TGCGCCAGCAGCCAAGTACCTACAGGGATGGGCACCGGGGAGCTGTTTTTT. Translation gives CASSQVPTGMGTGELFF. V usage is TRBV4-1 and J usage is TRBJ2-2; D may be TRBD1 (6 bases). V was clipped by 1 base and J by 4 bases, with 16 bases between them. The germline CDR1 and CDR2 sequences are MGHRA and YSYEKL. This CDR3 has 17 amino acids.

This CDR3 is CASSRTGDPYQPQHF. CDR3 nucleotides: TGCGCCAGCAGCCGAACAGGGGACCCCTATCAGCCCCAGCATTTT. The chain carries TRBV4-1 and TRBJ1-5, with 7 nucleotides matching TRBD1. J gave up 5 bases and V 4 bases, and 8 bases lay outside the gene matches. The germline gives CDR1 MGHRA, CDR2 YSYEKL. CDR3 length equals 15 residues.

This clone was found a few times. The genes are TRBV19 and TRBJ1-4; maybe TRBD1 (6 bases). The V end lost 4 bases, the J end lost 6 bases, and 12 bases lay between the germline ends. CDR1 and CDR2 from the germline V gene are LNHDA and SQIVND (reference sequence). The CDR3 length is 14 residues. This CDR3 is CASSRGGRDEKLFF. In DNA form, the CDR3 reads TGTGCCAGTAGTAGGGGGGGCCGTGATGAAAAACTGTTTTTT.

CDR3 coding DNA: TGTGCCAGCAGCCACCGGGGGGGCGAGGATACGCAGTATTTT. Translating gives CASSHRGGEDTQYF. J is TRBJ2-3 and V is TRBV9; the match to TRBD2 covers 8 bases. Germline V gene lookup returns CDR1 SGDLS and CDR2 YYNGEE. Losses at the gene ends were 4 bases for V and 6 bases for J; bases not matched to a gene: 7. The length of the CDR3 is 14 residues.

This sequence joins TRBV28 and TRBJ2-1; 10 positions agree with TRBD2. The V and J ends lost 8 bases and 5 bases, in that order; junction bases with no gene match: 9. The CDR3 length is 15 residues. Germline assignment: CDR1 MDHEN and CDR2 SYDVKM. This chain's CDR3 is CASGILAGGHNEQFF. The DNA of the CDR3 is TGTGCCAGCGGAATCTTAGCGGGAGGCCACAATGAGCAGTTCTTC.